This TCR beta chain derives from a study of glioma-infiltrating T cells after dendritic cell vaccination. Study summary: Patients had newly diagnosed or recurrent glioblastoma and received dendritic cell vaccines.

The repertoire was sequenced with immunoSEQ multiplex PCR; TCRdb's copy has only in-frame clones and lacks some. Here the sample spans 80,000 to 100,000 clones, over 60% being singletons. Between the trimmed V and J ends, which lost 5 bases and 0 bases, there was a span of 10 bases. CDR1 and CDR2 from the germline V gene are SQVTM and ANQGSEA. This CDR3 region has 14 residues. The material was blood, obtained before dendritic cell vaccination. V is TRBV29-1 and J is TRBJ2-2, with D perhaps TRBD1 (6 bases). The clonotype comes from a human donor with glioblastoma. The CDR3 sequence: CSVRDIANTGELFF. CDR3 sequence (DNA): TGCAGCGTTAGGGACATCGCGAACACCGGGGAGCTGTTTTTT.